This TCR beta chain was captured in a study of T cell responses to AZD1222 COVID-19 vaccine. This CDR3 has 15 residues. With 5 bases clipped from V and 5 bases from J, the junction kept 10 bases outside the gene matches. TCRdb's copy holds only in-frame clones and misses some; the assay was immunoSEQ multiplex PCR. The repertoire consists of 150,000 to 200,000 clones, with roughly 87% occurring once and the leading ten covering around 2.6%. This clone turned up a few times. The sequencing used peripheral blood, collected on day 0 of AZD1222 vaccination. V is TRBV5-3 and J is TRBJ2-1; TRBD2 matches at 7 bases. TRBV5-3 is placed among ORFs of uncertain function. This receptor was taken from an adult in good health. The chain's CDR3 is CARRPTSPPNNEQFF. The CDR3 coding sequence is TGTGCCAGAAGGCCGACTAGCCCCCCCAACAATGAGCAGTTCTTC.